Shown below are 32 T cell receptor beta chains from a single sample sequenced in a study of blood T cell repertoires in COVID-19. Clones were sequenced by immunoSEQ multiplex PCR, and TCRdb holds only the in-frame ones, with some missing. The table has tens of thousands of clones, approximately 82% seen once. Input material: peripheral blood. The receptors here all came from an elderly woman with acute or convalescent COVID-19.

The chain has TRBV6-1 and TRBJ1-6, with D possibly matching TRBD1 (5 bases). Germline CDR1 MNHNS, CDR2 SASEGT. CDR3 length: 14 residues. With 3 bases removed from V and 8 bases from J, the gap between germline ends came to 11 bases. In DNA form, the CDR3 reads TGTGCCAGCAGTGAGGGACTGGGGGATTCACCCCTCCACTTT. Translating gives CASSEGLGDSPLHF.

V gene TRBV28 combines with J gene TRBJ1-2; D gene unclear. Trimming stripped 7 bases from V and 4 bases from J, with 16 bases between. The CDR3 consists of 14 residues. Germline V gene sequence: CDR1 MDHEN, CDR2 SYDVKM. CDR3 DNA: TGTGCCAGCACCCCGCCGGGGAAAAGCTATGGCTACACCTTC. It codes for CASTPPGKSYGYTF.

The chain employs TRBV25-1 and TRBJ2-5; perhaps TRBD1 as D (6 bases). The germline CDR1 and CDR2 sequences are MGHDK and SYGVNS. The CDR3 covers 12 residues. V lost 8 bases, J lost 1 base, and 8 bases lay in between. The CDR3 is CASGQTQETQYF. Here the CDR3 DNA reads TGTGCCAGCGGACAGACCCAAGAGACCCAGTACTTC.

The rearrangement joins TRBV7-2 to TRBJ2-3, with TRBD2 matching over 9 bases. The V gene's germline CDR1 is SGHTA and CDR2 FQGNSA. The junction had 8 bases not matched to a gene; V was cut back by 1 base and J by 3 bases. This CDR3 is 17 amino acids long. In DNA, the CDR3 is TGTGCCAGCAGCTTAGTGGCGGGAGGGCAACTGACAGATACGCAGTATTTT. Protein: CASSLVAGGQLTDTQYF.

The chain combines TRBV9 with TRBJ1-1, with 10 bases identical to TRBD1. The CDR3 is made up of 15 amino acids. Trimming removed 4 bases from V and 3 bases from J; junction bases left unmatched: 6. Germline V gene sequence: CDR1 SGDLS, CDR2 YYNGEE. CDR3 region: CASSSSDRGDTEAFF. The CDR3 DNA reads TGTGCCAGCAGCTCCTCGGACAGGGGGGACACTGAAGCTTTCTTT. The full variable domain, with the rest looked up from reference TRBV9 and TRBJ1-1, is DSGVTQTPKHLITATGQRVTLRCSPRSGDLSVYWYQQSLDQGLQFLIQYYNGEERAKGNILERFSAQQFPDLHSELNLSSLELGDSALYFCASSSSDRGDTEAFFGQGTRLTVV.

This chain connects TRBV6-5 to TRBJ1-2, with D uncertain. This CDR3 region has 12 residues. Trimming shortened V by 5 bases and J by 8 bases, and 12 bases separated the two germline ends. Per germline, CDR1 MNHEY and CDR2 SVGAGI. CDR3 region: CASSRGARGYTF. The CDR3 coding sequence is TGTGCCAGCAGTCGAGGAGCTCGGGGCTACACCTTC.

CDR3 protein: CASSMGVTGVYEQYF. CDR3 sequence (DNA): TGTGCCAGTAGTATGGGCGTCACGGGGGTCTACGAGCAGTACTTC. This chain connects TRBV19 to TRBJ2-7, with a possible D match to TRBD2 (6 bases). CDR1 and CDR2 from the germline V gene are LNHDA and SQIVND (reference sequence). The CDR3 loop spans 15 amino acids. Trimming took 3 bases from V and 3 from J, leaving 15 bases between them.

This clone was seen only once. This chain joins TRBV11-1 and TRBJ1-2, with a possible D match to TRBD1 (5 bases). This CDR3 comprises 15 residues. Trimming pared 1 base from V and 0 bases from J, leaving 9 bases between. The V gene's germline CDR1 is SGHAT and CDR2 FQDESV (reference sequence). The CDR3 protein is CASSLGRASNYGYTF. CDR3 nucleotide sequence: TGTGCCAGCAGCTTAGGCAGGGCCTCTAACTATGGCTACACCTTC.

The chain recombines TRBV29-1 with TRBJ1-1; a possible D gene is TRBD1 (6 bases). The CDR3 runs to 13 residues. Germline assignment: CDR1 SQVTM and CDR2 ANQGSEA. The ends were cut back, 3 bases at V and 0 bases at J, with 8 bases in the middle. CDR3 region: CSVEDRLNTEAFF. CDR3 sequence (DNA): TGCAGCGTTGAGGACAGACTGAACACTGAAGCTTTCTTT.

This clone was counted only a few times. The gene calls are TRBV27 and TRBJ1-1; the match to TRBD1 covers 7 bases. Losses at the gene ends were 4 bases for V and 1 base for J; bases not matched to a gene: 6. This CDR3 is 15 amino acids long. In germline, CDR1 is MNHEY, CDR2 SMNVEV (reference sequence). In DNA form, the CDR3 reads TGTGCCAGCAGTTCGACAGGGTGGGCGAACACTGAAGCTTTCTTT. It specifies CASSSTGWANTEAFF.

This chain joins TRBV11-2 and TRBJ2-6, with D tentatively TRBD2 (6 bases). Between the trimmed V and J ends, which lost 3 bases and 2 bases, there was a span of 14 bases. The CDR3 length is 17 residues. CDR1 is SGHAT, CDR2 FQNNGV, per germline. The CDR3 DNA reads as TGTGCCAGCAGCTTTCCCGGAGGGACCGCTGGGGCCAACGTCCTGACTTTC. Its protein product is CASSFPGGTAGANVLTF.

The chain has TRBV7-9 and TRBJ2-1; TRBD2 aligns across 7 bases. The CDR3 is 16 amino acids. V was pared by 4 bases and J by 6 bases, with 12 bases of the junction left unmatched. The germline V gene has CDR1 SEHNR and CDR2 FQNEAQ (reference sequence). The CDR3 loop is CASSYLIGTGGNEQFF. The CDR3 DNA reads TGTGCCAGCAGCTACCTAATCGGGACGGGGGGCAATGAGCAGTTCTTC.

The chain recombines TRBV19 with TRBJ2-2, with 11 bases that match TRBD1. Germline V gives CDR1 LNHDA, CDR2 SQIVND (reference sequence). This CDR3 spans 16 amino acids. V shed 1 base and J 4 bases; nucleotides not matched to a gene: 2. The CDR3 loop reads CASSIVGTGGTGELFF. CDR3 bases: TGTGCCAGTAGTATAGTGGGGACAGGGGGCACCGGGGAGCTGTTTTTT. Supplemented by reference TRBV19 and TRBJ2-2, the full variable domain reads DGGITQSPKYLFRKEGQNVTLSCEQNLNHDAMYWYRQDPGQGLRLIYYSQIVNDFQKGDIAEGYSVSREKKESFPLTVTSAQKNPTAFYLCASSIVGTGGTGELFFGEGSRLTVL.

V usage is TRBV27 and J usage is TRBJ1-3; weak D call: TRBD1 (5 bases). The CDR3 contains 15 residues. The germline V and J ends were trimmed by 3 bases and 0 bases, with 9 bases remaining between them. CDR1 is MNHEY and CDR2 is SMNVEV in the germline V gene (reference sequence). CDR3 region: CASSFQGSSGNTIYF. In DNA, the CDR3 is TGTGCCAGCAGTTTTCAGGGCTCCTCTGGAAACACCATATATTTT.

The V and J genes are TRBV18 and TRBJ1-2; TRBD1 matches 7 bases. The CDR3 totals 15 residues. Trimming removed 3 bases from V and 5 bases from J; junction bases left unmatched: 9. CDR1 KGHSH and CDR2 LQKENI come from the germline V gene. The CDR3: CASSPTTGTAYGYTF. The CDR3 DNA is TGTGCCAGCTCACCTACGACTGGGACAGCTTATGGCTACACCTTC.

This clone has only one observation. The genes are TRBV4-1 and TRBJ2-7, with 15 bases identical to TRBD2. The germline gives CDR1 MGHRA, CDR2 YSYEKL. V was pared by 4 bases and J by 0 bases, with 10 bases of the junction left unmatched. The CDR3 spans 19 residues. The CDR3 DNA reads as TGCGCCAGCAGCCCCATCTCCGGGACTAGCGGGAGGTCCTCCTACGAGCAGTACTTC. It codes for CASSPISGTSGRSSYEQYF.

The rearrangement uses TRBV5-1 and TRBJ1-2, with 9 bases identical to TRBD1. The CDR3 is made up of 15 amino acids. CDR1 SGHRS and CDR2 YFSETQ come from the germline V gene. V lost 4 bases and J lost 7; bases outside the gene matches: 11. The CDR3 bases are TGCGCCAGCAGCATTAACCCCGGGACAGGGACTGGCTACACCTTC. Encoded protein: CASSINPGTGTGYTF.

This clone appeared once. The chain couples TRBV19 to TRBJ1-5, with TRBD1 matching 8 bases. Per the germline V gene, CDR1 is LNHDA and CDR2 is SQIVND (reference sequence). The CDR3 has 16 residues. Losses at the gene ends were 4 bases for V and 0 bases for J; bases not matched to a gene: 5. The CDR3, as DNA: TGTGCCAGTAGTAACCGACAGGGGAATAGCAATCAGCCCCAGCATTTT. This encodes CASSNRQGNSNQPQHF. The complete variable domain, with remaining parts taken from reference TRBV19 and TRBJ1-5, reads DGGITQSPKYLFRKEGQNVTLSCEQNLNHDAMYWYRQDPGQGLRLIYYSQIVNDFQKGDIAEGYSVSREKKESFPLTVTSAQKNPTAFYLCASSNRQGNSNQPQHFGDGTRLSIL.

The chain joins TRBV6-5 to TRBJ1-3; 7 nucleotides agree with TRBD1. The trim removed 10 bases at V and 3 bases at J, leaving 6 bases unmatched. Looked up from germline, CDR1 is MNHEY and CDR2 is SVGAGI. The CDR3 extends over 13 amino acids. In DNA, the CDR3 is TGTGCCACAAAAGACAGGGTTGGAAACACCATATATTTT. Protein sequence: CATKDRVGNTIYF.

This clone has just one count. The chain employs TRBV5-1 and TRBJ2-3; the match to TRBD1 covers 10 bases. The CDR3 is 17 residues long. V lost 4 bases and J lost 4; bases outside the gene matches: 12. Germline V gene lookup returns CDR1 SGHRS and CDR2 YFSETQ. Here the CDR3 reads CASSLPGGTGAADTQYF. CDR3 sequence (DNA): TGCGCCAGCAGCCTACCTGGGGGGACAGGGGCCGCAGATACGCAGTATTTT.

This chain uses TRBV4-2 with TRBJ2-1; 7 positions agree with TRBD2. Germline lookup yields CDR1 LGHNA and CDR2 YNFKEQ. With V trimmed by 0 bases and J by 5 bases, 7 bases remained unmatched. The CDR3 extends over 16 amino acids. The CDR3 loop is CASSQELAGVHNEQFF. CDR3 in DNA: TGTGCCAGCAGCCAAGAACTCGCGGGAGTTCACAATGAGCAGTTCTTC.

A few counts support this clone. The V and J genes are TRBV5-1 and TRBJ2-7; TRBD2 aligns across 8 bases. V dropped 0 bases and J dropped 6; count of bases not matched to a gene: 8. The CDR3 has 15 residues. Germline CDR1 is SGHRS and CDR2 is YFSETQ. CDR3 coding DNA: TGCGCCAGCAGCTTGGCTGCGGGGGGCACCTCCGAGCAGTACTTC. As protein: CASSLAAGGTSEQYF.

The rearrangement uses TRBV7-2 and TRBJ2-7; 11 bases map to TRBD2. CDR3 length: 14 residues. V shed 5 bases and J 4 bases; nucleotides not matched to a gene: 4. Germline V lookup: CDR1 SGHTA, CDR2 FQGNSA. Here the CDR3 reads CASSSTSGSYEQYF. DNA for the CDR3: TGTGCCAGCAGCAGTACTAGCGGGAGTTACGAGCAGTACTTC.

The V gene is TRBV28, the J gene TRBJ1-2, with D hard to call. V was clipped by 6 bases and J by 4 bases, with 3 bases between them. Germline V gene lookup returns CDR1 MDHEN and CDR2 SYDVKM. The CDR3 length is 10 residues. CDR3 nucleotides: TGTGCCAGCAGCAGCTATGGCTACACCTTC. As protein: CASSSYGYTF.

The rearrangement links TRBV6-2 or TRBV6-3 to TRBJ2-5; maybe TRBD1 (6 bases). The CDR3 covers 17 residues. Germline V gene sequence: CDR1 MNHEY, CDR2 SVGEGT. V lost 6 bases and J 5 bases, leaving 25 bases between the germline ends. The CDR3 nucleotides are TGTGCCAGCAGCCATCCAGAGCCCTCGAGGGGGTATGAGACCCAGTACTTC. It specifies CASSHPEPSRGYETQYF.

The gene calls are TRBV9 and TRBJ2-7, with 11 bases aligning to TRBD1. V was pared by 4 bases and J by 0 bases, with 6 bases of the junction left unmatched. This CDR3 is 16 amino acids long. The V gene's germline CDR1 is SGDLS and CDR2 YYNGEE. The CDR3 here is CASSSQDRGLSYEQYF. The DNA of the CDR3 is TGTGCCAGCAGCTCACAGGACAGGGGGCTCTCCTACGAGCAGTACTTC.

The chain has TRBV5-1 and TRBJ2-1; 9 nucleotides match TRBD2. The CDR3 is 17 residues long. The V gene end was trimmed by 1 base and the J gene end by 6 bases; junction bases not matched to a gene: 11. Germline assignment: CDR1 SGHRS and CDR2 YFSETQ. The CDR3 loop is CASSLRFLLAGLNEQFF. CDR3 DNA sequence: TGCGCCAGCAGCTTGCGTTTTCTACTAGCGGGTCTCAATGAGCAGTTCTTC.

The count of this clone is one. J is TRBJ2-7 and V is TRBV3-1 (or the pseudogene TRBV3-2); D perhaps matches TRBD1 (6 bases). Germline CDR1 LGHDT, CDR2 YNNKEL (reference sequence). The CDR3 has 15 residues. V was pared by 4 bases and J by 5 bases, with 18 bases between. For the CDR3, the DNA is TGTGCCAGCAGCCCTGAACAGGGATTTGCGGACGAGCAGTACTTC. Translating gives CASSPEQGFADEQYF.

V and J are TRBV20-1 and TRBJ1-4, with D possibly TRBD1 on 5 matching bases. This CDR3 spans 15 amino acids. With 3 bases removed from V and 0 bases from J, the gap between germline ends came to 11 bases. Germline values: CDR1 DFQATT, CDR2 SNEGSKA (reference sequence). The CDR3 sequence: CSASLGAATNEKLFF. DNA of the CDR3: TGCAGTGCTAGTCTAGGGGCTGCAACTAATGAAAAACTGTTTTTT.

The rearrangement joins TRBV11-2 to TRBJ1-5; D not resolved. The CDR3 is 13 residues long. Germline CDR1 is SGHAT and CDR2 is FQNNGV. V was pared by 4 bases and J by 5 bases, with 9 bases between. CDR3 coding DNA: TGTGCCAGCAGCTCGAGTCGTGATCAGCCCCAGCATTTT. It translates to CASSSSRDQPQHF.

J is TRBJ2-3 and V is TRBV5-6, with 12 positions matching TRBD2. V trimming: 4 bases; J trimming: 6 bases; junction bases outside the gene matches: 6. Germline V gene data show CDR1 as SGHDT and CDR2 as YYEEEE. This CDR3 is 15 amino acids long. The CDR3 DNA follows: TGTGCCAGCAGCCTGACTAGCGGGAGTGTGGATACGCAGTATTTT. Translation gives CASSLTSGSVDTQYF.

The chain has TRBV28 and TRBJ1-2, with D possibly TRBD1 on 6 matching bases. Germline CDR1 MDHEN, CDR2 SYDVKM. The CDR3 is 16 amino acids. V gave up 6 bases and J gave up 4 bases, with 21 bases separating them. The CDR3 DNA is TGTGCCAGCAGGGGACAATACTTCGGAAGTGGCTATGGCTACACCTTC. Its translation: CASRGQYFGSGYGYTF.